These T cell receptor beta chains were read from a single sample in a study of blood T cell repertoires in COVID-19. TCRdb keeps only in-frame clones here, not all; method: immunoSEQ multiplex PCR. The table includes about 420,000 clones, 70% to 90% detected once. Sequencing input: peripheral blood. Receptors were obtained from a man younger than 35 with COVID-19, enrolled during active disease. Each CDR3 is given with its conserved first and last residue. D genes are given only for firm matches. Not every row has a clone size; where given, it reads once, few, many or a size class.

D: .
size: .
V: TRBV18
J: TRBJ2-6
CDR3: CASSPPPRHSGANVLTF
DNA: TGTGCCAGCTCACCACCCCCGAGGCACTCTGGGGCCAACGTCCTGACTTTC

D: TRBD2
size: .
V: TRBV7-3
J: TRBJ2-3
CDR3: CASSLIGRASLGTDTQYF
DNA: TGTGCCAGCAGCTTAATCGGGAGGGCGAGCCTTGGCACAGATACGCAGTATTTT

D: TRBD2
size: .
V: TRBV7-2
J: TRBJ2-7
CDR3: CASSSWAGREWVEQYF
DNA: TGTGCCAGCAGCTCCTGGGCGGGGCGGGAGTGGGTCGAGCAGTACTTC

D: TRBD1
size: .
V: TRBV5-1
J: TRBJ2-1
CDR3: CASSIGQAYNEQFF
DNA: TGCGCCAGCAGCATCGGACAGGCATACAATGAGCAGTTCTTC

D: .
size: few
V: TRBV5-5
J: TRBJ2-7
CDR3: CASSLAGEAEQYF
DNA: TGTGCCAGCAGCTTGGCCGGAGAGGCCGAGCAGTACTTC

D: .
size: .
V: TRBV9
J: TRBJ2-3
CDR3: CASSVEGIPDTQYF
DNA: TGTGCCAGCAGCGTGGAGGGGATCCCAGATACGCAGTATTTT

D: TRBD1
size: .
V: TRBV5-4
J: TRBJ1-6
CDR3: CASSSRSRTGGFGPLHF
DNA: TGTGCCAGCAGCTCTAGGAGTAGGACAGGGGGTTTCGGGCCCCTCCACTTT

D: .
size: .
V: TRBV11-2
J: TRBJ2-1
CDR3: CASSFHSYTYNEQFF
DNA: TGTGCCAGCAGCTTCCACAGTTATACCTACAATGAGCAGTTCTTC

D: .
size: .
V: TRBV30
J: TRBJ1-1
CDR3: CAWSQGGGAEAFF
DNA: TGTGCCTGGAGTCAAGGGGGGGGAGCTGAAGCTTTCTTT

D: TRBD2
size: .
V: TRBV30
J: TRBJ2-3
CDR3: CAWSGSWTSGSGADTQYF
DNA: TGTGCCTGGAGTGGGTCATGGACTAGCGGGAGTGGGGCAGATACGCAGTATTTT

D: .
size: .
V: TRBV9
J: TRBJ1-1
CDR3: CASSVVYPRNTEAFF
DNA: TGTGCCAGCAGCGTAGTATACCCGAGGAACACTGAAGCTTTCTTT

D: .
size: .
V: TRBV7-8
J: TRBJ2-7
CDR3: CASSPARSTYEQYF
DNA: TGTGCCAGCAGCCCCGCCAGGTCAACCTACGAGCAGTACTTC

D: TRBD1
size: .
V: TRBV5-5
J: TRBJ2-2
CDR3: CASSRGDRVVAGELFF
DNA: TGTGCCAGCAGCCGGGGGGACAGGGTAGTTGCCGGGGAGCTGTTTTTT

D: TRBD2
size: .
V: TRBV5-4
J: TRBJ2-3
CDR3: CASSGTSGTTTSTDTQYF
DNA: TGTGCCAGCAGCGGGACTAGCGGAACAACCACTAGCACAGATACGCAGTATTTT

D: TRBD1
size: .
V: TRBV5-5
J: TRBJ1-5
CDR3: CASSLGTGGLKQPQHF
DNA: TGTGCCAGCAGCTTGGGGACAGGGGGCTTGAAACAGCCCCAGCATTTT

D: .
size: once
V: TRBV5-4
J: TRBJ2-7
CDR3: CASSFGTSTALEQYF
DNA: TGTGCCAGCAGCTTCGGCACATCGACAGCTCTCGAGCAGTACTTC

D: .
size: .
V: TRBV4-2
J: TRBJ2-1
CDR3: CASSPQGIGLYNEQFF
DNA: TGTGCCAGCAGCCCCCAAGGTATCGGACTTTACAATGAGCAGTTCTTC

D: TRBD1
size: .
V: TRBV3-1/TRBV3-2
J: TRBJ1-2
CDR3: CASSPGTGIHYGYTF
DNA: TGTGCCAGCAGCCCCGGGACAGGGATCCACTATGGCTACACCTTC

D: .
size: .
V: TRBV15
J: TRBJ1-6
CDR3: CATSRPPGFGLSSYNSPLHF
DNA: TGTGCCACCAGCAGACCCCCCGGGTTCGGCCTAAGCTCCTATAATTCACCCCTCCACTTT

D: TRBD1
size: .
V: TRBV19
J: TRBJ2-5
CDR3: CATMTGETQETQYF
DNA: TGTGCCACTATGACAGGGGAAACACAAGAGACCCAGTACTTC

D: .
size: .
V: TRBV12-3/TRBV12-4
J: TRBJ1-6
CDR3: CASSFRGGAPLHF
DNA: TGTGCCAGCAGCTTCCGAGGAGGGGCACCCCTCCACTTT

D: TRBD2
size: .
V: TRBV24-1
J: TRBJ2-1
CDR3: CATSDLTSGVYNEQFF
DNA: TGTGCCACCAGTGATCTGACTAGCGGGGTTTACAATGAGCAGTTCTTC

D: .
size: .
V: TRBV7-9
J: TRBJ1-2
CDR3: CASRPTGSNYGYTF
DNA: TGTGCCAGCAGACCGACAGGCTCTAACTATGGCTACACCTTC

D: .
size: .
V: TRBV6-1
J: TRBJ1-5
CDR3: CASSEILGPYSNQPQHF
DNA: TGTGCCAGCAGTGAAATTCTAGGTCCTTATAGCAATCAGCCCCAGCATTTT

D: .
size: .
V: TRBV19
J: TRBJ1-3
CDR3: CASSIAFRGPGNTIYF
DNA: TGTGCCAGTAGTATAGCCTTCAGGGGACCCGGAAACACCATATATTTT

D: .
size: once
V: TRBV21-1
J: TRBJ2-4
CDR3: CASSPGLAKNIQYF
DNA: TGTGCCAGCAGCCCGGGACTAGCCAAAAACATTCAGTACTTC

D: .
size: .
V: TRBV2
J: TRBJ1-1
CDR3: CASSEDAGMNTEAFF
DNA: TGTGCCAGCAGTGAAGACGCAGGGATGAACACTGAAGCTTTCTTT

D: .
size: .
V: TRBV3-1/TRBV3-2
J: TRBJ1-6
CDR3: CASSQDPFNYNSPLHF
DNA: TGTGCCAGCAGCCAAGACCCGTTTAACTATAATTCACCCCTCCACTTT

D: .
size: .
V: TRBV11-2
J: TRBJ2-3
CDR3: CASSELGARDTQYF
DNA: TGTGCCAGCAGCGAACTAGGAGCGCGAGATACGCAGTATTTT

D: .
size: .
V: TRBV14
J: TRBJ2-1
CDR3: CASSPLSRRRTYNEQFF
DNA: TGTGCCAGCAGCCCTCTATCCCGTCGGCGGACCTACAATGAGCAGTTCTTC

D: TRBD2
size: .
V: TRBV2
J: TRBJ2-3
CDR3: CASSPGLAGSTDTQYF
DNA: TGTGCCAGCAGTCCCGGACTAGCGGGAAGCACAGATACGCAGTATTTT

D: TRBD2
size: .
V: TRBV4-2
J: TRBJ2-5
CDR3: CASSLNPGLAGEETQYF
DNA: TGTGCCAGCAGCCTCAACCCGGGACTAGCGGGAGAAGAGACCCAGTACTTC

D: TRBD1
size: .
V: TRBV2
J: TRBJ2-4
CDR3: CASSEANRGLGDIQYF
DNA: TGTGCCAGCAGTGAAGCAAACAGGGGGCTGGGCGACATTCAGTACTTC

D: TRBD2
size: once
V: TRBV6-5
J: TRBJ2-7
CDR3: CASRTAGGGYEQYF
DNA: TGTGCCAGCAGAACAGCGGGAGGGGGGTACGAGCAGTACTTC

D: TRBD2
size: once
V: TRBV6-5
J: TRBJ2-7
CDR3: CATNWGGNSYEQYF
DNA: TGTGCCACGAACTGGGGGGGGAACTCCTACGAGCAGTACTTC

D: TRBD1
size: .
V: TRBV12-3/TRBV12-4
J: TRBJ1-4
CDR3: CASSSQGVKLFF
DNA: TGTGCCAGCAGCTCGCAGGGGGTAAAACTGTTTTTT

D: .
size: .
V: TRBV2
J: TRBJ2-7
CDR3: CASSYSYEQYF
DNA: TGTGCCAGCAGTTACTCCTACGAGCAGTACTTC

D: TRBD2
size: .
V: TRBV10-3
J: TRBJ2-3
CDR3: CAISDLTSGLLTDTQYF
DNA: TGTGCCATCAGTGACTTGACTAGCGGCCTCCTCACAGATACGCAGTATTTT

D: TRBD1
size: .
V: TRBV18
J: TRBJ1-2
CDR3: CASSGKDRQGAGGYTF
DNA: TGTGCCAGCTCCGGAAAGGATCGACAGGGGGCGGGTGGCTACACCTTC

D: .
size: .
V: TRBV10-3
J: TRBJ2-2
CDR3: CAISDGRAYTGELFF
DNA: TGTGCCATCAGTGATGGCAGGGCCTACACCGGGGAGCTGTTTTTT

D: .
size: .
V: TRBV11-3
J: TRBJ1-1
CDR3: CASSSTGIFNTEAFF
DNA: TGTGCCAGCAGCTCCACGGGGATATTTAACACTGAAGCTTTCTTT

D: TRBD1
size: .
V: TRBV7-9
J: TRBJ2-7
CDR3: CASSTDRGVHEQYF
DNA: TGTGCCAGCAGCACCGACAGGGGGGTCCACGAGCAGTACTTC

D: TRBD1
size: .
V: TRBV11-2
J: TRBJ1-1
CDR3: CASRQGGTEAFF
DNA: TGTGCCAGCAGGCAGGGGGGTACTGAAGCTTTCTTT

D: .
size: .
V: TRBV7-9
J: TRBJ2-2
CDR3: CASSEYKNTGELFF
DNA: TGTGCCAGCAGTGAATACAAGAACACCGGGGAGCTGTTTTTT

D: .
size: .
V: TRBV14
J: TRBJ1-6
CDR3: CASSQDWGDNSPLHF
DNA: TGTGCCAGCAGCCAAGATTGGGGGGACAATTCACCCCTCCACTTT

D: .
size: .
V: TRBV4-1
J: TRBJ1-1
CDR3: CASSQGRVEYTEAFF
DNA: TGCGCCAGCAGCCAGGGGAGGGTGGAGTACACTGAAGCTTTCTTT

D: TRBD1
size: .
V: TRBV30
J: TRBJ1-6
CDR3: CACVTGPLNSPLHF
DNA: TGTGCCTGTGTGACAGGGCCTCTGAATTCACCCCTCCACTTT

D: TRBD1
size: .
V: TRBV6-5
J: TRBJ2-7
CDR3: CASSYTTGVSPYEQYF
DNA: TGTGCCAGCAGTTACACCACAGGGGTCTCACCCTACGAGCAGTACTTC

D: TRBD1
size: .
V: TRBV25-1
J: TRBJ2-4
CDR3: CASTPGGGNIQYF
DNA: TGTGCCAGCACCCCAGGGGGCGGTAACATTCAGTACTTC

D: TRBD1
size: .
V: TRBV6-1
J: TRBJ2-2
CDR3: CASSGRQGQETPGELFF
DNA: TGTGCCAGCAGTGGGAGACAGGGACAGGAAACCCCCGGGGAGCTGTTTTTT

D: .
size: .
V: TRBV10-1
J: TRBJ2-1
CDR3: CASSESLGGPYNEQFF
DNA: TGCGCCAGCAGTGAGTCGCTTGGGGGCCCATACAATGAGCAGTTCTTC